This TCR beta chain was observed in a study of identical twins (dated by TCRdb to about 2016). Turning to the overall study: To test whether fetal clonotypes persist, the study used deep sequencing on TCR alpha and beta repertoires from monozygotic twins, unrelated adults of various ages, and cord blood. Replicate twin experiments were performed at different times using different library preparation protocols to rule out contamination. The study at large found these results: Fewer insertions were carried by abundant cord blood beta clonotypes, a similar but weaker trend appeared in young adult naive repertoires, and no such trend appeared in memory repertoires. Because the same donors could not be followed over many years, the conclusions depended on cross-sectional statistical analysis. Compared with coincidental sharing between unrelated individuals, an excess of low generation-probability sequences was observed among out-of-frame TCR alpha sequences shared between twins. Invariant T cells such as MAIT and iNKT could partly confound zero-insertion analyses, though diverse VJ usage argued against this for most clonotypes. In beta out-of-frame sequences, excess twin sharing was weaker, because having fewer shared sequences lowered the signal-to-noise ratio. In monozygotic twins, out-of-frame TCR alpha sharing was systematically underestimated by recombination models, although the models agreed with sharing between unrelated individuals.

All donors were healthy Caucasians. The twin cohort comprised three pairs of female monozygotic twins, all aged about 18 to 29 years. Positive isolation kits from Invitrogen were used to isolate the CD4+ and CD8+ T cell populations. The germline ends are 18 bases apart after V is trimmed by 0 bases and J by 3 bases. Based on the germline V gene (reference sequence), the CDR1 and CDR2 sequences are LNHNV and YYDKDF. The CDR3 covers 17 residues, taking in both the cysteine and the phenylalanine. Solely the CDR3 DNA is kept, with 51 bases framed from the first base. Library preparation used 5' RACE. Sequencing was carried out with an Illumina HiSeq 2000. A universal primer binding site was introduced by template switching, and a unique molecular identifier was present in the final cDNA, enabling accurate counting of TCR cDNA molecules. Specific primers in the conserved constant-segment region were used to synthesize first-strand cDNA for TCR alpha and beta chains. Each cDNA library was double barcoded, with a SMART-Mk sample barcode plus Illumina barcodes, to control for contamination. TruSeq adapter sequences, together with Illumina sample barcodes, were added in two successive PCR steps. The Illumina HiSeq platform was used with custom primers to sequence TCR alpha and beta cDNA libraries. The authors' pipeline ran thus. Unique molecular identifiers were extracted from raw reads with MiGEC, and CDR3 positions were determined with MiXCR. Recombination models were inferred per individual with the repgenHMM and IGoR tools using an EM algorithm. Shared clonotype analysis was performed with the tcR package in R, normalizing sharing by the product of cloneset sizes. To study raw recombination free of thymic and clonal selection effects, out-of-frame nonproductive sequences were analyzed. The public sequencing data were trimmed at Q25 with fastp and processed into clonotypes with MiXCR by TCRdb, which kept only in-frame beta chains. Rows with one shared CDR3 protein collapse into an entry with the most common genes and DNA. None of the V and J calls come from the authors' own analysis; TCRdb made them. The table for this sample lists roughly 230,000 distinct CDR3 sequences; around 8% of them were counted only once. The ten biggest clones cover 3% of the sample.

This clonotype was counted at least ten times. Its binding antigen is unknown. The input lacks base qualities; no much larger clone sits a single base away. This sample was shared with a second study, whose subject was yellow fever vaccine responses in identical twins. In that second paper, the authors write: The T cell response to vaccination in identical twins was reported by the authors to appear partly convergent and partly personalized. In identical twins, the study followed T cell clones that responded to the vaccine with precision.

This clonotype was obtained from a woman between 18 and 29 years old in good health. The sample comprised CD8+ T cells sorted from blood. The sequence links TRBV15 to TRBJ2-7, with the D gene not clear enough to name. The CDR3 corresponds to CATSRDSIQLGDYEQYF. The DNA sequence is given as TGTGCCACCAGCAGAGATTCCATCCAACTCGGAGACTACGAGCAGTACTTC.